This T cell receptor (beta chain) originates from a study of blood T cell repertoires in COVID-19. Study-wide context: The United States, Italy and Spain were the sources of the acute and convalescent COVID-19 samples. T cells, B-cell-depleted T cells, or PBMCs provided the cDNA or gDNA that served as material.

Germline CDR1 and CDR2: SGHRS and YFSETQ. The trim removed 3 bases at V and 0 bases at J, leaving 3 bases unmatched. The length of the CDR3 is 15 residues. This table comes from immunoSEQ multiplex PCR, and its TCRdb copy is limited to in-frame clones, with some not included. This repertoire shows around 220,000 clones, around 83% found once; its top ten account for 7% to 10%. This chain connects TRBV5-1 to TRBJ2-1; TRBD2 agrees at 7 bases. The origin of this receptor is a woman older than 75 with COVID-19, enrolled during active disease. The sequencing sample was made of peripheral blood. For the CDR3, the DNA is TGCGCCAGCAGCTCCCGCGGGAGCTCCTACAATGAGCAGTTCTTC. Translation: CASSSRGSSYNEQFF.